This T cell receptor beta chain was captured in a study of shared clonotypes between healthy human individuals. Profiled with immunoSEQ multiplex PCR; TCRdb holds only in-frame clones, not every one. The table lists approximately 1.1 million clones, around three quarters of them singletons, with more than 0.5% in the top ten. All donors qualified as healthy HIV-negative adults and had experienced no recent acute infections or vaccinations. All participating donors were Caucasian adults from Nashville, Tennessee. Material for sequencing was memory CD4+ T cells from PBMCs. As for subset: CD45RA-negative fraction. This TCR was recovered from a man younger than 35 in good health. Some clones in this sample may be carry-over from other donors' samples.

CDR3 in amino acids: CASKAADTQYF. The CDR3 DNA sequence: TGCGCCAGCAAGGCGGCAGATACGCAGTATTTT. J is TRBJ2-3 and V is TRBV5-1; no clear D gene. CDR3 length: 11 amino acids. V gave up 6 bases and J gave up 4 bases, with 6 bases separating them. Per germline, CDR1 SGHRS and CDR2 YFSETQ.